The entry below describes one T cell receptor (beta chain). Because it lacks the conserved phenylalanine or tryptophan at the end, this CDR3 is likely a read error. The DNA is left out, because the CDR3 cannot be placed on it with certainty; the CDR3 is given as TCRdb lists it. This specimen comes from a study of CD8 T cells in Susac syndrome. The CDR3 totals 13 residues, both ends included. The V gene's germline CDR1 is GTSNPN and CDR2 SVGIG (reference sequence). RNA amounts of about 0.5 to 1 ug underwent reverse transcription with random hexamers. TCRdb re-called the immunoSEQ multiplex PCR reads with MiXCR, one entry per CDR3 protein. The table shows some 200,000 distinct CDR3 sequences, with 90% to 96% occurring only once.

Sequenced sample: CD4+ T cells from PBMCs. The rearrangement joins TRBV30 to TRBJ1-1; TRBD1, the D gene given by the table, was not confirmed from the DNA. The source is a human donor with Susac syndrome. CDR3 loop: CAWSSQGNTEAFL.